The source of this T cell receptor beta chain is a study of T cells expressing NK-cell markers (TCRdb year 2020). Concerning the study at large: In sorted CD3+CD56+NKG2C+, CD3+CD56+NKG2C- and CD3+CD56-NKG2C+ T-cell subsets from several donors, TCR beta-chain repertoires were profiled. Seven of the eight sequenced donors were HCMV-seropositive and one was HCMV-seronegative. The eight sequenced donors were randomly selected healthy volunteers, three men and five women. Sequencing of the libraries produced 2 x 150 bp reads on Illumina HiSeq 2000/2500, MiSeq or NextSeq. What the research found in general, with its limitations: Whether the expanded NKG2C-expressing T cell clones were specific for HCMV antigens was left unclear. For six donors, the dominant CD3+CD56+NKG2C+ clonotypes were among the top 10 CD8+ clonotypes and accounted for about 1.0-7.5% of CD8+ T cells. Those dominant clonotypes were again the most abundant among CD3+CD56-NKG2C+ cells in a handful of donors, at roughly 28.3-65%.

To determine HCMV serostatus, a commercial ELISA kit was used to detect HCMV-specific IgG in serum. Peripheral blood mononuclear cells were isolated from blood by Ficoll density gradient centrifugation. The reads were generated on an Illumina HiSeq 2000. 5'RACE template switching, by which a universal primer site and unique molecular identifiers were added, was used to make TCR beta cDNA libraries. Priming for cDNA synthesis came from the TCR beta constant segment, and two successive PCR amplification steps followed. The authors' analysis ran thus. MIGEC was used to demultiplex reads and group the reads by UMI, and MiTCR was used to assemble and quantify clonotypes. To remove erroneous sequences, TCR cDNA sequences were retained only when supported by two or more reads. Downstream repertoire analysis used the tcR package, and clonotypes were matched across fractions by CDR3 nucleotide sequence plus V segment. VDJmatch was used to annotate antigen specificity against VDJdb, with one amino acid substitution in CDR3 allowed. After TCRdb reprocessed the reads, each CDR3 protein sequence was kept as one row, without DNA. In this record, the V and J calls reflect TCRdb's handling and not the investigators' own analysis. The sample's clone listing holds approximately 150,000 distinct CDR3 sequences. Jointly, the top ten make up less than 20% of the sample.

About this clonotype: The antigen it recognizes is unknown.

The CDR3 holds 16 amino acids from the cysteine to the phenylalanine. There is no recorded DNA. Sequences SEHNR (CDR1) and FQNEAQ (CDR2) are obtained from the germline V gene (reference sequence). Sequenced sample: blood T cells: a sorted CD56 or NKG2C T cell subset, CD4+ or CD8+ T cells, or bulk PBMC T cells (not recorded which). The rearrangement combines TRBV7-9 with TRBJ2-3; the TCRdb call, TRBD1, lacks DNA for checking. The clonotype comes from a woman aged 18 to 75 in good health. The CDR3 protein: CASSLEGTLAPDTQYF. The CDR3, completed at both ends by the reference TRBV7-9 and TRBJ2-3 genes, gives the full variable domain DTGVSQNPRHKITKRGQNVTFRCDPISEHNRLYWYRQTLGQGPEFLTYFQNEAQLEKSRLLSDRFSAERPKGSFSTLEIQRTEQGDSAMYLCASSLEGTLAPDTQYFGPGTRLTVL.